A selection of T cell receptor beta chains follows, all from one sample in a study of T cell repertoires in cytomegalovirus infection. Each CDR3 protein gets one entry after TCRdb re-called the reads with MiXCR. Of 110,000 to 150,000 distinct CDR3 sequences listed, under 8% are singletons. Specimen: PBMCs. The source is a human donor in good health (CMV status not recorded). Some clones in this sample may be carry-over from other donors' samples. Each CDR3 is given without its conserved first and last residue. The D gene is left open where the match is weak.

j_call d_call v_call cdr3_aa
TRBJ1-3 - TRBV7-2 ASSLAGPRGSGNTIY
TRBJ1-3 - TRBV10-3 AISASRQVAGNTIY
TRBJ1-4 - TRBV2 ASSETGWIDEKLF
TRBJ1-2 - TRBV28 ASSSPRGGNYGYT
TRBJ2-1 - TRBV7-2 ASSLAGTAYYNEQF
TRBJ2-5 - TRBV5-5 ASSLERQETQY
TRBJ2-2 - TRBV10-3 AISEFSGRTGELF
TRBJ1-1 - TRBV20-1 SADKDATEAF
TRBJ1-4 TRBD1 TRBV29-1 SVAGTGGEANEKLF
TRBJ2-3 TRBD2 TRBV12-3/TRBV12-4 ASRTGGFTDTQY
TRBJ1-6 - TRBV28 ASSLSLERNSPLH
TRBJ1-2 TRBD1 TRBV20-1 SARARTGGWGYT